A single sample is the source of the 26 T cell receptor beta chains below, sequenced in a study of blood T cell repertoires in COVID-19. Libraries were prepared by immunoSEQ multiplex PCR; TCRdb keeps only in-frame clonotypes and omits some of them. The sample yields approximately 170,000 clones, approximately 87% seen once. The sequenced sample consisted of peripheral blood. Source of these receptors: a man between 18 and 35 years old with active or convalescent COVID-19.

The chain's CDR3 is CASMDRGGDEKLFF. Here the CDR3 DNA reads TGTGCCAGCATGGACAGGGGGGGAGATGAAAAACTGTTTTTT. The V gene is TRBV6-5, the J gene TRBJ1-4, with TRBD1 matching over 10 bases. This CDR3 is 14 amino acids long. Germline trimming cut 7 bases from V and 6 bases from J; bases unmatched to any gene: 5. The germline CDR1 and CDR2 sequences are MNHEY and SVGAGI.

A few counts support this clone. The chain has TRBV5-1 and TRBJ2-5; D possibly corresponds to TRBD2 (6 bases). CDR3 length: 15 residues. Looked up from germline, CDR1 is SGHRS and CDR2 is YFSETQ. Trimming stripped 0 bases from V and 1 base from J, with 10 bases between. CDR3 coding DNA: TGCGCCAGCAGCTTGGGGGCGGGATCCCAAGAGACCCAGTACTTC. Translating it yields CASSLGAGSQETQYF.

The chain links TRBV24-1 to TRBJ2-1; 8 positions agree with TRBD1. This CDR3 has 13 amino acids. The V gene end was trimmed by 7 bases and the J gene end by 3 bases; junction bases not matched to a gene: 1. Germline CDR1 reads KGHDR; CDR2 reads SFDVKD. CDR3 nucleotide sequence: TGTGCCACCAGGGGACAGGACTACAATGAGCAGTTCTTC. It specifies CATRGQDYNEQFF.

V and J are TRBV4-1 and TRBJ1-2, with 8 bases fitting TRBD1. The CDR3 has 15 amino acids. The junction had 10 bases not matched to a gene; V was cut back by 2 bases and J by 8 bases. Germline loops: CDR1 MGHRA, CDR2 YSYEKL. CDR3 sequence (DNA): TGCGCCAGCAGCCAAATCGGACAGGGACTAACCGGCTACACCTTC. Its translation: CASSQIGQGLTGYTF.

The gene calls are TRBV18 and TRBJ2-2; D is undetermined. Trimming removed 0 bases at V and 2 bases at J, with 10 bases between. The CDR3 sequence is 16 residues long. Germline-derived CDR1 and CDR2 are KGHSH and LQKENI. The CDR3 bases are TGTGCCAGCTCACCACCATCCAGGAAAAACACCGGGGAGCTGTTTTTT. It translates to CASSPPSRKNTGELFF.

The V call is TRBV10-3, the J call TRBJ2-7; D possibly corresponds to TRBD1 (5 bases). V dropped 3 bases and J dropped 9 bases, with 12 bases sitting between them. CDR3 length: 12 amino acids. The germline V gene has CDR1 ENHRY and CDR2 SYGVKD. CDR3 sequence: CAISDEGRGQYV. The CDR3 DNA follows: TGTGCCATCAGTGATGAAGGTAGGGGGCAGTACGTC.

V usage is TRBV10-2 and J usage is TRBJ1-5; no reliable D call. The CDR3 contains 13 residues. Germline V gene data show CDR1 as WSHSY and CDR2 as SAAADI. V lost 6 bases to trimming and J lost 7 bases, with 13 bases between them. The CDR3 sequence: CASRTREGQPQHF. The CDR3 bases are TGCGCCAGCAGGACGAGGGAGGGACAGCCCCAGCATTTT.

The rearrangement joins TRBV7-9 to TRBJ2-1; 11 bases match TRBD2. Trimming removed 5 bases from V and 13 bases from J; junction bases left unmatched: 16. Per the germline V gene, CDR1 is SEHNR and CDR2 is FQNEAQ (reference sequence). The CDR3 contains 16 residues. CDR3 loop: CASSRGLSGRASSQFF. CDR3 DNA: TGTGCCAGCAGCCGGGGTCTTAGCGGGAGGGCCAGCTCTCAGTTCTTC. The entire variable domain, with the rest obtained from reference TRBV7-9 and TRBJ2-1, is as follows: DTGVSQNPRHKITKRGQNVTFRCDPISEHNRLYWYRQTLGQGPEFLTYFQNEAQLEKSRLLSDRFSAERPKGSFSTLEIQRTEQGDSAMYLCASSRGLSGRASSQFFGPGTRLTVL.

V is TRBV23-1 and J is TRBJ1-5; D gene ambiguous. TRBV23-1 is flagged as an ORF with uncertain function. The CDR3 contains 13 residues. The V end was cut by 4 bases, the J end by 7 bases, with 11 bases between. The CDR3 spells CASSRRVGQPQHF. CDR3 DNA sequence: TGCGCCAGCAGTCGGCGGGTGGGGCAGCCCCAGCATTTT.

This clone was seen once. The chain carries TRBV11-2 and TRBJ1-1; no reliable D call. V was trimmed by 1 base and J by 5 bases, leaving 11 bases between them. Germline V gene sequence: CDR1 SGHAT, CDR2 FQNNGV. There are 14 residues in the CDR3. The CDR3 nucleotides are TGTGCCAGCAGCTTAGGCCTGTCGGGAACTGAAGCTTTCTTT. Its protein is CASSLGLSGTEAFF. Complete variable domain (other parts from reference TRBV11-2 and TRBJ1-1): EAGVAQSPRYKIIEKRQSVAFWCNPISGHATLYWYQQILGQGPKLLIQFQNNGVVDDSQLPKDRFSAERLKGVDSTLKIQPAKLEDSAVYLCASSLGLSGTEAFFGQGTRLTVV.

This clone was detected only a few times. The chain uses TRBV15 and TRBJ1-5, with D perhaps matching TRBD1 (5 bases). Germline lookup yields CDR1 LNHNV and CDR2 YYDKDF (reference sequence). V was clipped by 5 bases and J by 2 bases, with 13 bases between them. The CDR3 loop spans 15 amino acids. Here the CDR3 DNA reads TGTGCCACCAGCCTTCAACGGGGGGGCAATCAGCCCCAGCATTTT. It encodes CATSLQRGGNQPQHF.

Only a few counts were recorded for this clone. This chain joins TRBV6-2 or TRBV6-3 and TRBJ1-5, with D uncertain. The CDR3 runs to 13 residues. Germline V gene data show CDR1 as MNHEY and CDR2 as SVGEGT. Deletions cut 1 base from V and 7 bases from J, with 8 bases between. Here the CDR3 DNA reads TGTGCCAGCAGTTACTTGAGGGAACAGCCCCAGCATTTT. This encodes CASSYLREQPQHF.

In the case of this clone: Other DNA sequences within the sample encode an identical CDR3. The CDR3 sequence is CASSQDGSGGLTDTQYF. In DNA, the CDR3 is TGTGCCAGCAGCCAAGATGGGTCGGGGGGGCTCACAGATACGCAGTATTTT. This chain connects TRBV4-2 to TRBJ2-3, with 8 nucleotides matching TRBD2. CDR1 is LGHNA, CDR2 YNFKEQ, per germline. CDR3 length: 17 residues. Trimming removed 0 bases from V and 2 bases from J; junction bases left unmatched: 7.

This sequence joins TRBV7-9 and TRBJ2-1; TRBD2 aligns across 14 bases. The germline gives CDR1 SEHNR, CDR2 FQNEAQ (reference sequence). This CDR3 is 19 amino acids long. Germline trimming cut 3 bases from V and 2 bases from J; bases unmatched to any gene: 9. Here the CDR3 reads CASSFLGTSGSRPYNEQFF. CDR3 DNA sequence: TGTGCCAGCAGCTTTCTCGGGACTAGCGGGAGTCGTCCCTACAATGAGCAGTTCTTC.

The chain is built from TRBV7-3 and TRBJ1-1; the D is unclear. Deletions cut 4 bases from V and 1 base from J, with 13 bases between. Germline-derived CDR1 and CDR2 are SGHTA and FQGTGA. The CDR3 extends over 15 amino acids. This CDR3 is CASSSTSSGNTEAFF. Here the CDR3 DNA reads TGTGCCAGCAGCTCAACGTCGTCAGGGAACACTGAAGCTTTCTTT.

The chain recombines TRBV10-3 with TRBJ1-4; no clear D gene. V shed 5 bases and J shed 0 bases, with 7 bases lying between them. The CDR3 consists of 14 residues. Germline V gene lookup returns CDR1 ENHRY and CDR2 SYGVKD. The DNA for the CDR3 is TGTGCCATCAGTACGACAACAACTAATGAAAAACTGTTTTTT. Protein product: CAISTTTTNEKLFF.

This chain joins TRBV6-5 and TRBJ2-3; D remains ambiguous. Trimming removed 6 bases from V and 2 bases from J, with 12 bases in between. The CDR3 consists of 14 residues. Germline CDR1 reads MNHEY; CDR2 reads SVGAGI. The CDR3 protein is CASRVRRNTDTQYF. CDR3 nucleotide sequence: TGTGCCAGCAGAGTAAGGCGGAACACAGATACGCAGTATTTT.

The chain employs TRBV5-1 and TRBJ1-2; D not certain. V was trimmed by 5 bases and J by 7 bases, leaving 18 bases between them. Germline V CDR1 and CDR2: SGHRS, YFSETQ. CDR3 length equals 14 residues. The CDR3 nucleotides are TGCGCCAGCAGGGTGGAGTACGGGTTCGGTGGCTACACCTTC. Amino acid sequence: CASRVEYGFGGYTF.

The table lists this clone with a few counts. The chain recombines TRBV7-9 with TRBJ1-2; 8 bases match TRBD1. CDR3 length: 15 residues. Germline-derived CDR1 and CDR2 are SEHNR and FQNEAQ (reference sequence). The V gene end was trimmed by 3 bases and the J gene end by 6 bases; junction bases not matched to a gene: 9. The CDR3 DNA is TGTGCCAGCAGCTTCCTGGACAGGGTGGCGGATGGCTACACCTTC. As protein: CASSFLDRVADGYTF.

This clone has just one count. The rearrangement uses TRBV30 and TRBJ2-7; tentative D call: TRBD2 (7 bases). V was trimmed by 2 bases and J by 4 bases, leaving 21 bases between them. This CDR3 has 16 amino acids. Germline V lookup: CDR1 GTSNPN, CDR2 SVGIG (reference sequence). The CDR3 DNA reads TGTGCCTGGAGTCCCGTGGGAGGGGGTAAAGAATACGAGCAGTACTTC. It translates to CAWSPVGGGKEYEQYF.

V usage is TRBV2 and J usage is TRBJ2-5; 8 bases are a match to TRBD2. The CDR3 covers 12 residues. Germline values: CDR1 SNHLY, CDR2 FYNNEI. This chain's CDR3 is CATPGTRETQYF. The CDR3 DNA reads as TGTGCAACCCCGGGGACTAGAGAGACCCAGTACTTC.

This chain uses TRBV28 with TRBJ1-1; D gene unclear. V dropped 2 bases and J dropped 4 bases, with 5 bases sitting between them. The length of the CDR3 is 12 residues. The germline gives CDR1 MDHEN, CDR2 SYDVKM. The CDR3 loop reads CASSLLSTEAFF. Written as DNA, the CDR3 is TGTGCCAGCAGTTTACTCTCCACTGAAGCTTTCTTT.

V is TRBV27 and J is TRBJ2-7; D possibly corresponds to TRBD1 (6 bases). CDR1 and CDR2 (germline): MNHEY, SMNVEV (reference sequence). The CDR3 contains 13 residues. Deletions cut 4 bases from V and 3 bases from J, with 10 bases between. CDR3 loop: CASSWAQGYEQYF. Written as DNA, the CDR3 is TGTGCCAGCAGTTGGGCACAGGGCTACGAGCAGTACTTC.

This chain uses TRBV11-2 with TRBJ2-1; 13 bases are a match to TRBD2. V lost 5 bases, J lost 6 bases, and 4 bases stayed unmatched. Germline V gives CDR1 SGHAT, CDR2 FQNNGV. The CDR3 runs 15 residues. The DNA for the CDR3 is TGTGCCAGCAGCGGACTAGCGGGAGAGGGCAATGAGCAGTTCTTC. Amino acids: CASSGLAGEGNEQFF.

The J gene is TRBJ1-6, the V gene TRBV2; 8 bases agree with TRBD1. This CDR3 is built from 14 residues. J was trimmed by 7 bases and V by 5 bases; bases with no gene match: 4. Germline values: CDR1 SNHLY, CDR2 FYNNEI. The CDR3 reads CASSRTGWNSPLHF. CDR3 nucleotides: TGTGCCAGCAGTCGGACAGGGTGGAATTCACCCCTCCACTTT.

This sequence joins TRBV11-3 and TRBJ1-2; a weak D match, TRBD1 (6 bases). This CDR3 contains 16 residues. V lost 2 bases, J lost 2 bases, and 15 bases lay in between. Germline loops: CDR1 SGHNT, CDR2 YENEEA. The CDR3 DNA sequence: TGTGCCAGCAGCTTAAACTCCCAGACAGGCAACTATGGCTACACCTTC. Translated: CASSLNSQTGNYGYTF.